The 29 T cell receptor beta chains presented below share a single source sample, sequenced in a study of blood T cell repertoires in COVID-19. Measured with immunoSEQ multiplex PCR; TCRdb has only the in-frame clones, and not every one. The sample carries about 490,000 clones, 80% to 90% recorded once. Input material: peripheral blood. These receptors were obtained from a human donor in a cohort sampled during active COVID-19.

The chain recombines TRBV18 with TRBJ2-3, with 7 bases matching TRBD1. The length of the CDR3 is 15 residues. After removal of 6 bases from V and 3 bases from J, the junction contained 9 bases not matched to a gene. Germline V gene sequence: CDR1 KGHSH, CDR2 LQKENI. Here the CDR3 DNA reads TGTGCCAGCTCGGGCCGACAGGGAACGACAGATACGCAGTATTTT. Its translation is CASSGRQGTTDTQYF.

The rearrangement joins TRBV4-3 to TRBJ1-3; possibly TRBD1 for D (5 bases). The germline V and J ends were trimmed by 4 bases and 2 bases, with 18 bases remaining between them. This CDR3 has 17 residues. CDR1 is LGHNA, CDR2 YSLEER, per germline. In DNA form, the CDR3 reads TGCGCCAGCAGCCGTAACCCCCAGGGCCGTGCTGGAAACACCATATATTTT. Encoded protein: CASSRNPQGRAGNTIYF.

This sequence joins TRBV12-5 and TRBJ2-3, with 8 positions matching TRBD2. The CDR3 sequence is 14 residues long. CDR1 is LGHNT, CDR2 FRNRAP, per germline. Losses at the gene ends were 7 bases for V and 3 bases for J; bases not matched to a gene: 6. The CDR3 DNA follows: TGTGCTAGTGCCCCCTCGGGGGGGACAGATACGCAGTATTTT. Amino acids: CASAPSGGTDTQYF.

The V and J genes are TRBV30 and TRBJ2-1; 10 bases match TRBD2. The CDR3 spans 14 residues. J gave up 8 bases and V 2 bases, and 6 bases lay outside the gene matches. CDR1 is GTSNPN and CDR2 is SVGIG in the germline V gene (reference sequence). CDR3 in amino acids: CAWSFLAGAYEQFF. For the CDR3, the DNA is TGTGCCTGGAGTTTTCTAGCGGGAGCCTATGAGCAGTTCTTC.

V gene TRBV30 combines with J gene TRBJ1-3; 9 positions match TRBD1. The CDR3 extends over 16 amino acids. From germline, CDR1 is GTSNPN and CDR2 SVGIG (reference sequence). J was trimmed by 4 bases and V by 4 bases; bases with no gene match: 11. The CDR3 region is CAWNRLGQGTGNTIYF. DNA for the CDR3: TGTGCCTGGAACCGTCTGGGACAGGGAACAGGAAACACCATATATTTT.

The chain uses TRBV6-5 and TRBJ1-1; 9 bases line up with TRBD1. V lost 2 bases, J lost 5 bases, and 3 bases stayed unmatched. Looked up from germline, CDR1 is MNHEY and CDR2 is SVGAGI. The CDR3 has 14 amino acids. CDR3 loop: CASSYRDRVTEAFF. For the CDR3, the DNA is TGTGCCAGCAGTTACAGGGACAGGGTTACTGAAGCTTTCTTT.

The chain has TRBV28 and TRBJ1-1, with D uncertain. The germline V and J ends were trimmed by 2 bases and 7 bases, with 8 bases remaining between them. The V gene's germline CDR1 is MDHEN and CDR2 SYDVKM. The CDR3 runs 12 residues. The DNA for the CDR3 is TGTGCCAGCAGTTTAGTGCCAGTTGAAGCTTTCTTT. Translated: CASSLVPVEAFF.

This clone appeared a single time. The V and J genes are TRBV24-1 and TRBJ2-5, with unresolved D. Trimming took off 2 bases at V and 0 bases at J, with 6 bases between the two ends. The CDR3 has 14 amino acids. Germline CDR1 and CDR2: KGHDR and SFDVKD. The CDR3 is CATSDYRDQETQYF. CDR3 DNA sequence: TGTGCCACCAGTGATTATCGAGACCAAGAGACCCAGTACTTC.

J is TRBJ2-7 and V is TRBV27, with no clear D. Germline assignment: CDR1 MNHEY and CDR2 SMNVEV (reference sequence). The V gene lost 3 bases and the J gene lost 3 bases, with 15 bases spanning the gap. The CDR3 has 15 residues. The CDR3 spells CASSLGILSGYEQYF. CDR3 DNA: TGTGCCAGCAGTTTGGGCATTTTATCCGGCTACGAGCAGTACTTC.

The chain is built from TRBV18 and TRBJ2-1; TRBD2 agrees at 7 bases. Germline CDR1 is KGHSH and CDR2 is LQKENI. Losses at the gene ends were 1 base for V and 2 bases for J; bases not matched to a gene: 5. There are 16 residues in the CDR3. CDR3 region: CASSPRGGETYNEQFF. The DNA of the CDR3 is TGTGCCAGCTCACCACGGGGAGGGGAAACCTACAATGAGCAGTTCTTC.

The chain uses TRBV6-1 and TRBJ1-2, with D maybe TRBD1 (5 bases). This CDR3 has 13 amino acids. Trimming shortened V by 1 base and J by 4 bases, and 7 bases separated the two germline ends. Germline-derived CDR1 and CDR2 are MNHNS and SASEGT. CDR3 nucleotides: TGTGCCAGCAGTGAAGTGGGGCTCTATGGCTACACCTTC. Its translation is CASSEVGLYGYTF.

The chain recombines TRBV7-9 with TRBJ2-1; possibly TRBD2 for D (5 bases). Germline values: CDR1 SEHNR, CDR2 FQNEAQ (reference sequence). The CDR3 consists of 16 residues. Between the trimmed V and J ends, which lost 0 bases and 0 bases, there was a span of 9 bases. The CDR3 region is CASSLASSTSYNEQFF. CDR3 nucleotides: TGTGCCAGCAGCTTAGCGTCTAGCACCTCCTACAATGAGCAGTTCTTC.

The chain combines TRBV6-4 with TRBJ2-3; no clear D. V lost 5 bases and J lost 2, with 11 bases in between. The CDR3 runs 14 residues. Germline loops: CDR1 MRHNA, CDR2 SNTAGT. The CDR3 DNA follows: TGTGCCAGCAGTTTATTTGGCCTCACAGATACGCAGTATTTT. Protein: CASSLFGLTDTQYF.

The CDR3 loop reads CATSDPGRVESGYTF. In DNA form, the CDR3 reads TGTGCCACCAGTGATCCTGGCAGGGTAGAAAGTGGCTACACCTTC. This chain uses TRBV24-1 with TRBJ1-2; a possible D gene is TRBD1 (5 bases). Germline CDR1 and CDR2: KGHDR and SFDVKD. CDR3 length: 15 amino acids. The V gene lost 3 bases and the J gene lost 7 bases, with 17 bases spanning the gap.

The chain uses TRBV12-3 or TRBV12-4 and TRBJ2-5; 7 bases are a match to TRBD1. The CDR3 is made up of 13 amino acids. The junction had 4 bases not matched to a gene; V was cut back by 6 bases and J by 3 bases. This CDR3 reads CASSSGGKETQYF. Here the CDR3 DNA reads TGTGCCAGCAGCTCAGGGGGAAAAGAGACCCAGTACTTC.

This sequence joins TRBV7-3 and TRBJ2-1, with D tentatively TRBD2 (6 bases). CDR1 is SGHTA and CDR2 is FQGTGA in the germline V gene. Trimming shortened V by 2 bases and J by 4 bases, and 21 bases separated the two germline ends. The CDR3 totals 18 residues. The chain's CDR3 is CASSLRRGAVSNYNEQFF. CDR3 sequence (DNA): TGTGCCAGCAGCTTACGGAGGGGCGCTGTGTCTAATTACAATGAGCAGTTCTTC.

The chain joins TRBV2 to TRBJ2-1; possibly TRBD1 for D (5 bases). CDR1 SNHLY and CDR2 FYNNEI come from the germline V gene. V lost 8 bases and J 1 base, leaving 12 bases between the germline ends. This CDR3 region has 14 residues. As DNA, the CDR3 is TGTGCCAGCCAAGGCACAGGTTCCTACAATGAGCAGTTCTTC. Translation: CASQGTGSYNEQFF.

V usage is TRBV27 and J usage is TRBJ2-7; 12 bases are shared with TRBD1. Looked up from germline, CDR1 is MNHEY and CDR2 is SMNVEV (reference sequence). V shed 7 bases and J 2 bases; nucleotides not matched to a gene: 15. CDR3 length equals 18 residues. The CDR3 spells CASMVSFGDRGPAYEQYF. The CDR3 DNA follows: TGTGCCAGCATGGTGTCGTTTGGGGACAGGGGGCCGGCCTACGAGCAGTACTTC.

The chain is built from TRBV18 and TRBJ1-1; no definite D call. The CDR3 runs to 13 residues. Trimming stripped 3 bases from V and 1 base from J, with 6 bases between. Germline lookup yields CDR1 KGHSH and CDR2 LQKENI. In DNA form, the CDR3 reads TGTGCCAGCTCACCCCAATCGAACACTGAAGCTTTCTTT. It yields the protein CASSPQSNTEAFF.

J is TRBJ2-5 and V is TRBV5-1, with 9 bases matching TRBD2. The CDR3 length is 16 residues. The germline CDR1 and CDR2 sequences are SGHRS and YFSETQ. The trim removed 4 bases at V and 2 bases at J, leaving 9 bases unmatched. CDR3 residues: CASSTSLAGGQETQYF. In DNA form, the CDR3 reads TGCGCCAGCAGCACCTCACTAGCGGGTGGGCAAGAGACCCAGTACTTC. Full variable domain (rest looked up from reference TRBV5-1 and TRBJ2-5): KAGVTQTPRYLIKTRGQQVTLSCSPISGHRSVSWYQQTPGQGLQFLFEYFSETQRNKGNFPGRFSGRQFSNSRSEMNVSTLELGDSALYLCASSTSLAGGQETQYFGPGTRLLVL.

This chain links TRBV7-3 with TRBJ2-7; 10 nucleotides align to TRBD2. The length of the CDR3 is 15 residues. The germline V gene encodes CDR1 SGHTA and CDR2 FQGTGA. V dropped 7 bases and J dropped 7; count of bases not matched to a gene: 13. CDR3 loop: CASNSTSGLLGEQYF. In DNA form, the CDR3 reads TGTGCCAGCAATTCGACTAGCGGGCTACTCGGAGAGCAGTACTTC.

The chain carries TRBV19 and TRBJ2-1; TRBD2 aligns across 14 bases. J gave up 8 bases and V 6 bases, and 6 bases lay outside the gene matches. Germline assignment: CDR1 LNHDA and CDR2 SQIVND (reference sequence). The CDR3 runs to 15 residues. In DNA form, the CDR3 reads TGTGCCAGTAGCTGGGGACTAGCGGGAGATCATGAGCAGTTCTTC. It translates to CASSWGLAGDHEQFF.

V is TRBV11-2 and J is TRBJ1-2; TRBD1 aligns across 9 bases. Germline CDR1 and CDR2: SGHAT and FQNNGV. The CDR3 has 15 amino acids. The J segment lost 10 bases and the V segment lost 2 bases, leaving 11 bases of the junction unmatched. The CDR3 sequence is CASSLLIATGGDYTF. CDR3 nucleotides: TGTGCCAGCAGCTTATTGATTGCGACAGGGGGGGACTACACCTTC. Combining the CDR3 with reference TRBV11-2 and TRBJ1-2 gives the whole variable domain EAGVAQSPRYKIIEKRQSVAFWCNPISGHATLYWYQQILGQGPKLLIQFQNNGVVDDSQLPKDRFSAERLKGVDSTLKIQPAKLEDSAVYLCASSLLIATGGDYTFGSGTRLTVV.

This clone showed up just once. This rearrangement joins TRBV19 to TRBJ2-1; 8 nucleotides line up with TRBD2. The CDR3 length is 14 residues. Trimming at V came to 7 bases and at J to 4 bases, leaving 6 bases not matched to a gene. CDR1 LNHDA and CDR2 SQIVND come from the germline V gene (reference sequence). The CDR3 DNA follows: TGTGCCAGTAAGACTAGCGAGGGGTACAATGAGCAGTTCTTC. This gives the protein CASKTSEGYNEQFF.

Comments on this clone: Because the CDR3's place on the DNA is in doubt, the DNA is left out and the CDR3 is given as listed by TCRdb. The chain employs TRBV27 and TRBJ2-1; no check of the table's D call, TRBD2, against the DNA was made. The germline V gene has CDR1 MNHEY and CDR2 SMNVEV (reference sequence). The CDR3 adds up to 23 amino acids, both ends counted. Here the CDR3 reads CASSPPSGLRASNVGTGAVEQFF.

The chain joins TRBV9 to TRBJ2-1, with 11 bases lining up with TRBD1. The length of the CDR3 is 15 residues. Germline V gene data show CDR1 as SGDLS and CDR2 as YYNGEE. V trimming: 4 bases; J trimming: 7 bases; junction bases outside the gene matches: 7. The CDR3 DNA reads TGTGCCAGCAGCATTCGGGGGACAGGGGGGAATGAGCAGTTCTTC. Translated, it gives CASSIRGTGGNEQFF.

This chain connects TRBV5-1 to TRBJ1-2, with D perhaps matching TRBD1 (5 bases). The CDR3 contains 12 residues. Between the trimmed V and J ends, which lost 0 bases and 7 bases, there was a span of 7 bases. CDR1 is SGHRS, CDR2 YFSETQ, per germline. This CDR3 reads CASSLAGGGYTF. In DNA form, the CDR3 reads TGCGCCAGCAGCTTGGCGGGGGGTGGCTACACCTTC.

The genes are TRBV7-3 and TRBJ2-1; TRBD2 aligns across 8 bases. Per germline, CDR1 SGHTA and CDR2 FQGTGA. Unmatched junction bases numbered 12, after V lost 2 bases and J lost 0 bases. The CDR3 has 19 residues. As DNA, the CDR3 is TGTGCCAGCAGCTTAGACGGGGGCCTAGCGGGTCCCTCCTACAATGAGCAGTTCTTC. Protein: CASSLDGGLAGPSYNEQFF.

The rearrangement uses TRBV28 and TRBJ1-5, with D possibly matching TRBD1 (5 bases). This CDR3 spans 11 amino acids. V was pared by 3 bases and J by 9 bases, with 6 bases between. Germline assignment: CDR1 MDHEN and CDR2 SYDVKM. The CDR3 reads CASSLGGPQHF. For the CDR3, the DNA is TGTGCCAGCAGTTTGGGGGGGCCCCAGCATTTT. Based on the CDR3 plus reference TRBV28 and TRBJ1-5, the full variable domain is DVKVTQSSRYLVKRTGEKVFLECVQDMDHENMFWYRQDPGLGLRLIYFSYDVKMKEKGDIPEGYSVSREKKERFSLILESASTNQTSMYLCASSLGGPQHFGDGTRLSIL.